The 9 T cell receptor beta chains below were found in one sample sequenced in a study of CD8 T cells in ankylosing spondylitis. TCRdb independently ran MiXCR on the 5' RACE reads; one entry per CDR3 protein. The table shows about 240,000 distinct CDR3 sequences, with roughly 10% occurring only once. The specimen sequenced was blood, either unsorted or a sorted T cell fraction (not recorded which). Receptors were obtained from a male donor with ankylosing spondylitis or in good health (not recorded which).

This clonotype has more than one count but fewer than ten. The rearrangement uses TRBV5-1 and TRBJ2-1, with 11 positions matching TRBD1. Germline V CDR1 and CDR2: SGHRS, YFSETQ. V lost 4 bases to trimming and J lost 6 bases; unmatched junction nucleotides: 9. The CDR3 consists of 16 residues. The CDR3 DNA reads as TGCGCCAGCAGCAGGGACAGGGGGTCTCTCCCCAATGAGCAGTTCTTC. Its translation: CASSRDRGSLPNEQFF.

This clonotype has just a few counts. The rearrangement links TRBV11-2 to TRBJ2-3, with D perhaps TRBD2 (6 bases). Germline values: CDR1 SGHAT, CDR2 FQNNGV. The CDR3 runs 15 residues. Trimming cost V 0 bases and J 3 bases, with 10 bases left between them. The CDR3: CASSLDWGGTDTQYF. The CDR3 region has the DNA TGTGCCAGCAGCTTAGACTGGGGAGGTACAGATACGCAGTATTTT.

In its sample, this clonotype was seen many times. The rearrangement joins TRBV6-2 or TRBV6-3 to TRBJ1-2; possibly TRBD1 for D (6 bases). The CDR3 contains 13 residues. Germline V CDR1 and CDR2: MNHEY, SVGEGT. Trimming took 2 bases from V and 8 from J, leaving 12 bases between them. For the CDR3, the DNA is TGTGCCAGCAGTTACGCGGGGGGCCTGGGCTACACCTTC. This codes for CASSYAGGLGYTF.

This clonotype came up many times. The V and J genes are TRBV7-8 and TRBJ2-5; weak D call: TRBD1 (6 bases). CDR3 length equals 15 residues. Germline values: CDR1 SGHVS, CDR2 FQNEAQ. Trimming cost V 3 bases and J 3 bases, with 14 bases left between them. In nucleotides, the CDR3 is TGTGCCAGCAGCTTTGCCGCCAGGGGCGAAGAGACCCAGTACTTC. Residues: CASSFAARGEETQYF. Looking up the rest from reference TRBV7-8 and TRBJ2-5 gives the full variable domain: GAGVSQSPRYKVAKRGQDVALRCDPISGHVSLFWYQQALGQGPEFLTYFQNEAQLDKSGLPSDRFFAERPEGSVSTLKIQRTQQEDSAVYLCASSFAARGEETQYFGPGTRLLVL.

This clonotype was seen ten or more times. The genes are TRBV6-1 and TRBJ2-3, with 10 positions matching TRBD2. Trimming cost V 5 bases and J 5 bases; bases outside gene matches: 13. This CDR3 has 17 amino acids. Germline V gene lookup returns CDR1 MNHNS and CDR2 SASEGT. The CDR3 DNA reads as TGTGCCAGCAGTCTCCGGCCTCTAGCGGGGGCTCGAGATACGCAGTATTTT. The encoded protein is CASSLRPLAGARDTQYF.

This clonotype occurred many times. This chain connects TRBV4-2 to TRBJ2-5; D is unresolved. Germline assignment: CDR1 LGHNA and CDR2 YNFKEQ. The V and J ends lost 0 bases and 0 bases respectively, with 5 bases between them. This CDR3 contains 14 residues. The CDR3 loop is CASSQDADQETQYF. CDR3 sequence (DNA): TGTGCCAGCAGCCAAGACGCGGACCAAGAGACCCAGTACTTC.

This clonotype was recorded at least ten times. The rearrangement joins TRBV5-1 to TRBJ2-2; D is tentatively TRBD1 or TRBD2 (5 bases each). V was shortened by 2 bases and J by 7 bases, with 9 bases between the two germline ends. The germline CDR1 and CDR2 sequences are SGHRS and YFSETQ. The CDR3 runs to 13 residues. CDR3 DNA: TGCGCCAGCAGCTTCAGGGACCACGGGGAGCTGTTTTTT. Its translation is CASSFRDHGELFF.

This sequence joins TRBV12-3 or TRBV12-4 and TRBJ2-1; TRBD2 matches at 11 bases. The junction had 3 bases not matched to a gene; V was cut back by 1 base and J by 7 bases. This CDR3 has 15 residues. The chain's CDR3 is CASSLGLAGLNEQFF. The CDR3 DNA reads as TGTGCCAGCAGTTTAGGACTAGCGGGATTGAATGAGCAGTTCTTC.

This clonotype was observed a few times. The CDR3, as DNA: TGCGCCAGCAGTGACCCCACAGATACGCAGTATTTT. Translated: CASSDPTDTQYF. The chain uses TRBV10-2 and TRBJ2-3; D not resolved. The V gene lost 3 bases and the J gene lost 2 bases, with 3 bases spanning the gap. The length of the CDR3 is 12 residues. CDR1 WSHSY and CDR2 SAAADI come from the germline V gene.